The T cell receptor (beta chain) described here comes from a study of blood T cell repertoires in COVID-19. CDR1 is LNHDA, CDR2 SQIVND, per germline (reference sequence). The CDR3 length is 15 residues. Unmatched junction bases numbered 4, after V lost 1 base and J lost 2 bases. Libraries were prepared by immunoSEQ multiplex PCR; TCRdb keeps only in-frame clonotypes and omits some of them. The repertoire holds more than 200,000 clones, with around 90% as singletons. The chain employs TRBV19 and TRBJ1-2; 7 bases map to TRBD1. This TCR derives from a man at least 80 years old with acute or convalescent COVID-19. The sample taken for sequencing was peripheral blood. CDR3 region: CASSIVGGGNYGYTF. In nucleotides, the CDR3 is TGTGCCAGTAGTATAGTTGGAGGGGGCAACTATGGCTACACCTTC.